This entry describes one T cell receptor (beta chain). Generated by immunoSEQ multiplex PCR, the TCRdb table keeps only in-frame clones and is missing some. The sample holds 100,000 or so clones, about 90% seen once. The data are from a study of T cell changes during pregnancy in multiple sclerosis. V was pared by 2 bases and J by 1 base, with 20 bases between. Germline loops: CDR1 GTSNPN, CDR2 SVGIG (reference sequence). This CDR3 is built from 17 residues. The source was peripheral blood, collected in the second trimester of pregnancy. The clonotype was recovered from a female donor with multiple sclerosis, enrolled in a pregnancy study. J is TRBJ1-1 and V is TRBV30; D is possibly TRBD1 (6 bases). The CDR3 reads CAWSLRFGQGRNTEAFF. The CDR3 nucleotides read TGTGCCTGGAGTCTAAGATTCGGGCAGGGGCGGAACACTGAAGCTTTCTTT.